This TCR beta chain was recorded in a study of blood T cell repertoires in COVID-19. About the research overall: Italy, Spain and the United States were the sources of the convalescent and acute COVID-19 samples.

Germline loops: CDR1 SGHTS, CDR2 YDEGEE. The CDR3 spans 13 residues. J was trimmed by 7 bases and V by 4 bases; bases with no gene match: 7. The Seattle site enrolled patients during active infection and followed them longitudinally. Method: immunoSEQ multiplex PCR; TCRdb's copy keeps in-frame clones and lacks some. In the table there are 250,000 to 350,000 clones, approximately 84% of which are singletons. This sequence joins TRBV5-8 and TRBJ1-1, with 7 bases matching TRBD1. Source material: peripheral blood. This clonotype was obtained from a human donor with COVID-19, enrolled during active disease. The donor label of this sample is uncertain. The CDR3 coding sequence is TGTGCCAGCAGCCTGACAGGGTTTCTTGAAGCTTTCTTT. This sequence encodes CASSLTGFLEAFF.